The 9 T cell receptor beta chains given below trace back to one sample, sequenced in a study of blood T cell repertoires in COVID-19 (dated by TCRdb to 2018 to 2021). Receptor libraries were prepared by the immunoSEQ multiplex PCR assay. Not all clones reach the TCRdb copy of this immuneACCESS table, which keeps in-frame sequences only. Checked studies attribute under half of the gap to unresolved V genes and leave the rest unexplained. Within this sample are 55,000 to 95,000 clones, with roughly four fifths of them counted one time only. Of the sample, about 20% is held by the ten largest clones. Input material: peripheral blood. The receptors were sampled from a woman between 65 and 79 years old with acute or convalescent COVID-19.

The CDR3, as DNA: TGTGCCAGCAGTAGGGCAGGGAGCACAGATACGCAGTATTTT. It codes for CASSRAGSTDTQYF. This chain links TRBV2 with TRBJ2-3, with D possibly TRBD1 on 5 matching bases. CDR1 SNHLY and CDR2 FYNNEI come from the germline V gene. This CDR3 has 14 amino acids. V lost 5 bases to trimming and J lost 0 bases, with 9 bases between them.

The rearrangement links TRBV28 to TRBJ2-7; 7 nucleotides align to TRBD1. CDR3 length: 13 amino acids. V dropped 6 bases and J dropped 0; count of bases not matched to a gene: 2. Germline V gives CDR1 MDHEN, CDR2 SYDVKM. The CDR3 DNA is TGTGCCAGCAGAGGGGGCCACTCCTACGAGCAGTACTTC. Translation gives CASRGGHSYEQYF.

This chain links TRBV28 with TRBJ2-7, with unresolved D. The CDR3 spans 11 residues. The germline V gene has CDR1 MDHEN and CDR2 SYDVKM. V was cut by 3 bases and J by 7 bases, with 7 bases left in between. The CDR3 coding sequence is TGTGCCAGCAGTTTGAAGAGTGAGCAGTACTTC. This encodes CASSLKSEQYF.

CDR3: CASSQAAASEQFF. CDR3 bases: TGTGCCAGCAGCCAGGCAGCGGCGAGTGAGCAGTTCTTC. This sequence joins TRBV7-8 and TRBJ2-1; perhaps TRBD2 as D (5 bases). There are 13 residues in the CDR3. Trimming removed 5 bases at V and 9 bases at J, with 14 bases between. Per germline, CDR1 SGHVS and CDR2 FQNEAQ.

By share of the sample, this clone is medium-sized. The CDR3 spells CASSPRWTGSNTEAFF. CDR3 sequence (DNA): TGTGCCAGCAGTCCCCGGTGGACAGGGTCGAACACTGAAGCTTTCTTT. V and J are TRBV21-1 and TRBJ1-1; TRBD1 was called by the table and not checked on the DNA. TRBV21-1 is described as a pseudogene. The CDR3 has 16 residues.

The rearrangement links TRBV6-2 or TRBV6-3 to TRBJ2-5; the match to TRBD2 covers 9 bases. V lost 3 bases, J lost 4 bases, and 9 bases stayed unmatched. Germline V lookup: CDR1 MNHEY, CDR2 SVGEGT. This CDR3 contains 16 residues. The CDR3 reads CASSYGGSGRRETQYF. CDR3 nucleotides: TGTGCCAGCAGTTATGGTGGTAGCGGGAGACGAGAGACCCAGTACTTC.

V gene TRBV10-3 combines with J gene TRBJ2-5; TRBD1 matches at 11 bases. Unmatched junction bases numbered 7, after V lost 9 bases and J lost 1 base. CDR1 and CDR2 from the germline V gene are ENHRY and SYGVKD. This CDR3 spans 15 amino acids. CDR3 in DNA: TGTGCCATTTATTCCGGGACAGGGGGCCAAGAGACCCAGTACTTC. It translates to CAIYSGTGGQETQYF.

In this sample, this clone turned up a few times. The chain is built from TRBV29-1 and TRBJ2-3; no clear D gene. V gave up 7 bases and J gave up 5 bases, with 16 bases separating them. Germline V gene data show CDR1 as SQVTM and CDR2 as ANQGSEA. This CDR3 contains 13 residues. DNA of the CDR3: TGCAGCGGAACGTGGCGAGGCGTAGATACGCAGTATTTT. This translates into CSGTWRGVDTQYF.

This chain connects TRBV19 to TRBJ1-3, with TRBD1 matching 8 bases. The CDR3 has 15 amino acids. The V segment lost 5 bases and the J segment 4 bases; nucleotides outside the gene matches: 7. Germline values: CDR1 LNHDA, CDR2 SQIVND (reference sequence). DNA for the CDR3: TGTGCCAGTAGTGCTCAGGGGGCCTCCGGAAACACCATATATTTT. Encoded protein: CASSAQGASGNTIYF. The full variable domain, rest sourced from reference TRBV19 and TRBJ1-3, is DGGITQSPKYLFRKEGQNVTLSCEQNLNHDAMYWYRQDPGQGLRLIYYSQIVNDFQKGDIAEGYSVSREKKESFPLTVTSAQKNPTAFYLCASSAQGASGNTIYFGEGSWLTVV.